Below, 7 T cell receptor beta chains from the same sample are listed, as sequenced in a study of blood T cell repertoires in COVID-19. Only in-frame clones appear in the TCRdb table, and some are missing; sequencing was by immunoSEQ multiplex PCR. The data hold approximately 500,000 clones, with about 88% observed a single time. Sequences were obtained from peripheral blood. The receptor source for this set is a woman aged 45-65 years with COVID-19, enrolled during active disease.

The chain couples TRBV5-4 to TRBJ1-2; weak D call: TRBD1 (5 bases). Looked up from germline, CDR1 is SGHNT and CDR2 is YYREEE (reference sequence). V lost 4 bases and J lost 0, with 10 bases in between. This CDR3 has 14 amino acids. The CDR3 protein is CASSGQGPNYGYTF. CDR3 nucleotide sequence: TGTGCCAGCAGCGGGCAGGGCCCTAACTATGGCTACACCTTC.

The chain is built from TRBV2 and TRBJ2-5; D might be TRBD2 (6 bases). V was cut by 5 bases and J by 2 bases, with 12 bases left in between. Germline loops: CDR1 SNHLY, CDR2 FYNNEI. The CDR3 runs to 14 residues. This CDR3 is CASSRGGDQETQYF. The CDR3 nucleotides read TGTGCCAGCAGTCGTGGCGGGGATCAAGAGACCCAGTACTTC.

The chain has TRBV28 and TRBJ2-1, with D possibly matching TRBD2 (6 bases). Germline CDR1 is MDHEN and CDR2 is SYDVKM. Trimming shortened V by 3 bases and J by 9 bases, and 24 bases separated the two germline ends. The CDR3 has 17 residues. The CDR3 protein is CASSFVGGQDPSPEQFF. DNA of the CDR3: TGTGCCAGCAGTTTCGTGGGGGGTCAGGACCCCTCCCCTGAGCAGTTCTTC. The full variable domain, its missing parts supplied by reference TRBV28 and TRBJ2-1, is DVKVTQSSRYLVKRTGEKVFLECVQDMDHENMFWYRQDPGLGLRLIYFSYDVKMKEKGDIPEGYSVSREKKERFSLILESASTNQTSMYLCASSFVGGQDPSPEQFFGPGTRLTVL.

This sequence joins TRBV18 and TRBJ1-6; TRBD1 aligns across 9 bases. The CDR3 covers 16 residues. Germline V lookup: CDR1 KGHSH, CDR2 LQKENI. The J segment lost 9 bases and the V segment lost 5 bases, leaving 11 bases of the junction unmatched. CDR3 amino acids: CASSEGQGTRGSPLHF. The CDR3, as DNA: TGTGCCAGCTCAGAGGGACAGGGAACAAGAGGTTCACCCCTCCACTTT.

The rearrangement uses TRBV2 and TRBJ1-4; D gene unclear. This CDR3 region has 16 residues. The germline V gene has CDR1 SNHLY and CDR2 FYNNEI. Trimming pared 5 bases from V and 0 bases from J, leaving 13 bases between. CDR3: CASSTSRVSTNEKLFF. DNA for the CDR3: TGTGCCAGCAGTACAAGCCGGGTCTCAACTAATGAAAAACTGTTTTTT.

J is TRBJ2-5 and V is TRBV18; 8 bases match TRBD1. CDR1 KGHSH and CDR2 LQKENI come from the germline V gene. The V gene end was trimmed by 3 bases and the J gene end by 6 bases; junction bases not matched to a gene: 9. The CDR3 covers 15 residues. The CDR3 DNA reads TGTGCCAGCTCACCCGGGACAGGATCGGGGCAGACCCAGTACTTC. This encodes CASSPGTGSGQTQYF.

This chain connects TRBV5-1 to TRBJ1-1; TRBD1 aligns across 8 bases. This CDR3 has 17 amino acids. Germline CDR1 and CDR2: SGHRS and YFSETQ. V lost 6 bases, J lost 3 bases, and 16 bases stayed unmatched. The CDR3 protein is CASTPRGQGIWDTEAFF. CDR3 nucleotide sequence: TGCGCCAGCACCCCACGAGGACAGGGAATCTGGGACACTGAAGCTTTCTTT.